The clone carrying this T cell receptor (beta chain) was seen a single time. Sequencing used immunoSEQ multiplex PCR; TCRdb keeps in-frame clones, though not all of them. The top ten clones hold 6% of a sample with around 190,000 clones, about four fifths of them seen once. These data belong to a study of blood T cell repertoires in COVID-19. V dropped 8 bases and J dropped 4; count of bases not matched to a gene: 13. The CDR3 spans 15 residues. From germline, CDR1 is LNHDA and CDR2 SQIVND (reference sequence). The sequence came from a woman aged 40-49 years with COVID-19, enrolled during active disease. This chain uses TRBV19 with TRBJ1-2; the match to TRBD1 covers 7 bases. The sequencing input was peripheral blood. The chain's CDR3 is CASRSPGQTAYGYTF. The CDR3 region has the DNA TGTGCCAGTCGTTCCCCGGGACAGACGGCCTATGGCTACACCTTC.